The next 20 T cell receptor beta chains were all read from a single sample in a study of blood T cell repertoires in COVID-19. The repertoire was sequenced with immunoSEQ multiplex PCR; TCRdb's copy has only in-frame clones and lacks some. The table shows about 300,000 clones, with approximately 84% occurring only once. Sequenced: PBMCs or T cells enriched from blood (not recorded which). The receptors come from a man aged 25-40 years who had recovered from COVID-19.

This clone appeared a single time. The rearrangement links TRBV6-5 to TRBJ1-4, with TRBD1 matching 7 bases. The CDR3 has 14 amino acids. V lost 6 bases to trimming and J lost 6 bases; unmatched junction nucleotides: 7. CDR1 MNHEY and CDR2 SVGAGI come from the germline V gene. The CDR3 sequence is CASSGGGGYEKLFF. In nucleotides, the CDR3 is TGTGCCAGCAGCGGAGGGGGCGGATATGAAAAACTGTTTTTT.

This clone appeared a few times. The chain employs TRBV28 and TRBJ2-3, with D possibly TRBD1 on 5 matching bases. Between the trimmed V and J ends, which lost 4 bases and 2 bases, there was a span of 28 bases. The length of the CDR3 is 20 residues. Germline CDR1 reads MDHEN; CDR2 reads SYDVKM. The CDR3 region has the DNA TGTGCCAGCAGTTGGCAGGGCTGGAGTGGTAAACACCGGCACACAGATACGCAGTATTTT. Amino acids: CASSWQGWSGKHRHTDTQYF.

The chain is built from TRBV6-1 and TRBJ1-2; D is perhaps TRBD1 (5 bases). The CDR3 runs 16 residues. Germline CDR1 is MNHNS and CDR2 is SASEGT. V was cut by 3 bases and J by 4 bases, with 18 bases left in between. CDR3 nucleotide sequence: TGTGCCAGCAGTGAGCGGGACCGGTATATTCCCTATGGCTACACCTTC. The encoded protein is CASSERDRYIPYGYTF.

The gene calls are TRBV6-5 and TRBJ2-2, with a possible D match to TRBD1 (6 bases). The CDR3 is 15 residues long. V lost 2 bases and J 13 bases, leaving 20 bases between the germline ends. Germline V gene sequence: CDR1 MNHEY, CDR2 SVGAGI. The CDR3 region is CASSYRQAHRSGLFF. The CDR3 nucleotides are TGTGCCAGCAGTTACCGACAGGCCCACCGGTCGGGGCTGTTTTTT.

The chain has TRBV6-1 and TRBJ2-3; 7 nucleotides align to TRBD2. Germline trimming cut 2 bases from V and 8 bases from J; bases unmatched to any gene: 10. CDR3 length: 15 amino acids. Per the germline V gene, CDR1 is MNHNS and CDR2 is SASEGT. The chain's CDR3 is CASSERSGVQGTQYF. Here the CDR3 DNA reads TGTGCCAGCAGTGAAAGAAGCGGGGTTCAGGGTACGCAGTATTTT.

This chain uses TRBV28 with TRBJ2-1; no firm D call. This CDR3 contains 13 residues. The germline CDR1 and CDR2 sequences are MDHEN and SYDVKM. Trimming stripped 3 bases from V and 4 bases from J, with 7 bases between. The CDR3 loop is CASSFPLYNEQFF. The DNA for the CDR3 is TGTGCCAGCAGTTTTCCCCTTTACAATGAGCAGTTCTTC.

J is TRBJ2-1 and V is TRBV9, with D maybe TRBD2 (5 bases). There are 15 residues in the CDR3. Per the germline V gene, CDR1 is SGDLS and CDR2 is YYNGEE. Trimming stripped 3 bases from V and 0 bases from J, with 10 bases between. CDR3 protein: CASSEEDFSYNEQFF. The DNA for the CDR3 is TGTGCCAGCAGCGAGGAGGATTTCTCCTACAATGAGCAGTTCTTC.

The rearrangement links TRBV3-1 (or the pseudogene TRBV3-2) to TRBJ2-1; D gene uncertain. V was cut by 0 bases and J by 3 bases, with 9 bases left in between. Germline V gives CDR1 LGHDT, CDR2 YNNKEL (reference sequence). The CDR3 covers 15 residues. Here the CDR3 reads CASSQDNGYYNEQFF. In DNA form, the CDR3 reads TGTGCCAGCAGCCAAGATAACGGGTACTACAATGAGCAGTTCTTC.

CDR3: CASSSSRGQPQHF. The CDR3 nucleotides read TGTGCCAGCAGTTCCTCCCGAGGGCAGCCCCAGCATTTT. V is TRBV6-4 and J is TRBJ1-5, with unresolved D. The length of the CDR3 is 13 residues. Per germline, CDR1 MRHNA and CDR2 SNTAGT. The V end lost 5 bases, the J end lost 7 bases, and 12 bases lay between the germline ends.

In DNA form, the CDR3 reads TGCGCCAGCAGCCGGTCCGGGACAGGGAATTTAGCTGGAAACACCATATATTTT. It yields the protein CASSRSGTGNLAGNTIYF. This chain connects TRBV5-1 to TRBJ1-3, with 9 positions matching TRBD1. Germline lookup yields CDR1 SGHRS and CDR2 YFSETQ. This CDR3 is built from 18 residues. J gave up 2 bases and V 4 bases, and 13 bases lay outside the gene matches.

The chain's CDR3 is CASSQPTSDPTGGTEAFF. The CDR3, as DNA: TGTGCCAGCAGCCAGCCGACATCCGACCCTACGGGGGGGACTGAAGCTTTCTTT. The chain recombines TRBV4-2 with TRBJ1-1, with D maybe TRBD1 (5 bases). The CDR3 consists of 18 residues. Trimming took off 3 bases at V and 5 bases at J, with 25 bases between the two ends. CDR1 LGHNA and CDR2 YNFKEQ come from the germline V gene.

The J gene is TRBJ2-7, the V gene TRBV6-6; TRBD1 aligns across 7 bases. The junction had 11 bases not matched to a gene; V was cut back by 6 bases and J by 3 bases. The germline V gene encodes CDR1 MNHNY and CDR2 SVGAGI (reference sequence). The CDR3 runs 15 residues. The CDR3 reads CASRDLQGNLYEQYF. CDR3 nucleotide sequence: TGTGCCAGCAGGGACCTACAGGGGAACCTCTACGAGCAGTACTTC.

The chain links TRBV10-3 to TRBJ1-1, with D possibly TRBD1 on 5 matching bases. V lost 10 bases, J lost 0 bases, and 15 bases lay in between. Looked up from germline, CDR1 is ENHRY and CDR2 is SYGVKD. This CDR3 is 14 amino acids long. The CDR3 region is CATKTALMNTEAFF. In nucleotides, the CDR3 is TGTGCCACGAAGACAGCTCTTATGAACACTGAAGCTTTCTTT.

CDR3 nucleotide sequence: TGTGCCTGGTCCCCCCTAGCGGGGATTACAGATACGCAGTATTTT. Amino acids: CAWSPLAGITDTQYF. V and J are TRBV30 and TRBJ2-3, with 9 bases that match TRBD2. V was clipped by 5 bases and J by 3 bases; unmatched bases: 9. CDR3 size: 15 residues. CDR1 is GTSNPN, CDR2 SVGIG, per germline (reference sequence).

The CDR3 nucleotides read TGTGCCAGTAGTGAGACAGGCCTAAAGCAGTACTTC. Protein product: CASSETGLKQYF. The chain employs TRBV19 and TRBJ2-7, with D tentatively TRBD1 (6 bases). This CDR3 has 12 amino acids. Trimming cost V 5 bases and J 8 bases, with 13 bases left between them. In germline, CDR1 is LNHDA, CDR2 SQIVND (reference sequence).

The J gene is TRBJ2-7, the V gene TRBV14, with D perhaps TRBD1 (6 bases). Germline V gene sequence: CDR1 SGHDN, CDR2 FVKESK. Trimming removed 4 bases at V and 3 bases at J, with 22 bases between. The CDR3 contains 17 residues. CDR3 DNA: TGTGCCAGCAGCCGATCGTTAACAGGGACCCGAGGCTACGAGCAGTACTTC. Amino acids: CASSRSLTGTRGYEQYF.

This clone was seen a few times. The sample contains more than one DNA sequence encoding this CDR3. This chain links TRBV7-9 with TRBJ2-3, with 7 bases aligning to TRBD1. Trimming cost V 5 bases and J 1 base; bases outside gene matches: 6. The germline CDR1 and CDR2 sequences are SEHNR and FQNEAQ (reference sequence). The CDR3 totals 15 residues. This chain's CDR3 is CASSPRQGGTDTQYF. For the CDR3, the DNA is TGTGCCAGCAGCCCCCGACAGGGAGGCACAGATACGCAGTATTTT.

The CDR3 region has the DNA TGTGCCAGCAGCCAAGAAAGCGGGGGAGTTATTAATGAGCAGTTCTTC. Translated, it gives CASSQESGGVINEQFF. The V call is TRBV3-1 (or the pseudogene TRBV3-2), the J call TRBJ2-1; 8 bases fit TRBD2. Looked up from germline, CDR1 is LGHDT and CDR2 is YNNKEL (reference sequence). The CDR3 sequence is 16 residues long. Trimming removed 0 bases from V and 7 bases from J; junction bases left unmatched: 8.

The genes are TRBV6-5 and TRBJ1-1; D call uncertain. V lost 4 bases to trimming and J lost 5 bases, with 5 bases between them. The V gene's germline CDR1 is MNHEY and CDR2 SVGAGI. The CDR3 spans 11 residues. As DNA, the CDR3 is TGTGCCAGCAGTTTTTATACTGAAGCTTTCTTT. It codes for CASSFYTEAFF.

The V gene is TRBV27, the J gene TRBJ1-3; D unclear. This CDR3 region has 18 residues. CDR1 and CDR2 from the germline V gene are MNHEY and SMNVEV (reference sequence). Trimming cost V 3 bases and J 0 bases, with 18 bases left between them. In DNA form, the CDR3 reads TGTGCCAGCAGTTTTTATCCCCCCGCAGGCTCCTCTGGAAACACCATATATTTT. As protein: CASSFYPPAGSSGNTIYF.